The 21 T cell receptor beta chains listed next were all sequenced from one sample in a study of T cell repertoires in cytomegalovirus infection. TCRdb re-called the reads through MiXCR, storing one row per CDR3 protein. This sample has more than 35,000 distinct CDR3 sequences; around half occur once, and the top ten carry 75% to 95%. These receptors lack a known antigen. The sequenced sample was CD8+ T cells from cultured PBMCs, obtained from culture after CMV antigen stimulation. These receptors all come from a human donor in good health (CMV status not recorded). Some clones in this sample may be carry-over from other donors' samples.

A few counts support this clonotype. This chain connects TRBV19 to TRBJ2-1; D might be TRBD1 or TRBD2, each matching 5 bases. The length of the CDR3 is 13 residues. Germline lookup yields CDR1 LNHDA and CDR2 SQIVND (reference sequence). Trimming left V 6 bases short and J 5 bases short, with 11 bases between. For the CDR3, the DNA is TGTGCCAGTAGCTCGGGACGAAACAATGAGCAGTTCTTC. This gives the protein CASSSGRNNEQFF.

The chain is built from TRBV7-2 and TRBJ1-2; D might be TRBD1 (5 bases). CDR3 size: 13 residues. Trimming pared 8 bases from V and 3 bases from J, leaving 13 bases between. CDR1 and CDR2 (germline): SGHTA, FQGNSA. Here the CDR3 DNA reads TGTGCCAGCCACCATGACAGTGACTATGGCTACACCTTC. It codes for CASHHDSDYGYTF.

DNA of the CDR3: TGTGCCATCAGTGAGTCTGGGGGGAACCTTCAAGAGACCCAGTACTTC. Translation: CAISESGGNLQETQYF. The V and J genes are TRBV10-3 and TRBJ2-5, with D perhaps TRBD2 (6 bases). Trimming left V 0 bases short and J 2 bases short, with 13 bases between. The CDR3 has 16 residues. Germline-derived CDR1 and CDR2 are ENHRY and SYGVKD.

The chain recombines TRBV7-2 with TRBJ1-5, with D unclear. Trimming removed 7 bases at V and 6 bases at J, with 16 bases between. This CDR3 has 14 residues. The germline gives CDR1 SGHTA, CDR2 FQGNSA. For the CDR3, the DNA is TGTGCCAGCACCCCGAGCTCATCTTCTCAGCCCCAGCATTTT. Translation: CASTPSSSSQPQHF.

This chain connects TRBV7-2 to TRBJ2-1; 11 bases line up with TRBD2. This CDR3 contains 15 residues. The V segment lost 7 bases and the J segment 4 bases; nucleotides outside the gene matches: 6. Germline lookup yields CDR1 SGHTA and CDR2 FQGNSA. The CDR3 loop reads CASTHGTSGYNEQFF. CDR3 coding DNA: TGTGCCAGCACTCACGGGACTAGCGGTTACAATGAGCAGTTCTTC.

The chain carries TRBV10-2 and TRBJ2-1; TRBD1 matches 9 bases. CDR3 length: 11 residues. Per the germline V gene, CDR1 is WSHSY and CDR2 is SAAADI. V lost 10 bases and J lost 15; bases outside the gene matches: 10. The CDR3 nucleotides are TGCGCCACCCAATCCGGGGACAGGGTGTTCTTC. It translates to CATQSGDRVFF.

V gene TRBV7-6 combines with J gene TRBJ2-1; possibly TRBD1 for D (6 bases). CDR1 and CDR2 (germline): SGHVS, FNYEAQ. This CDR3 has 12 residues. V was clipped by 5 bases and J by 8 bases, with 10 bases between them. The CDR3 DNA sequence: TGTGCCAGCAGCATCAGGGGAGATGAGCAGTTCTTC. It specifies CASSIRGDEQFF.

This clonotype was seen more than once but under ten times. The chain combines TRBV6-8 with TRBJ1-1; 7 bases match TRBD1. The length of the CDR3 is 15 residues. In germline, CDR1 is MNHGY, CDR2 SAAAGT. Germline trimming cut 5 bases from V and 8 bases from J; bases unmatched to any gene: 14. The CDR3 DNA is TGTGCCAGCAGTGTCGACAGGGTCCACGGGACCGAAGCTTTCTTT. Translating it yields CASSVDRVHGTEAFF.

This clonotype was seen a few times. This sequence joins TRBV5-4 and TRBJ1-1, with D hard to call. Trimming removed 4 bases from V and 1 base from J, with 8 bases in between. The length of the CDR3 is 13 residues. The germline V gene has CDR1 SGHNT and CDR2 YYREEE (reference sequence). CDR3 DNA sequence: TGTGCCAGCAGCCCCAGACAGAACACTGAAGCTTTCTTT. Translating it yields CASSPRQNTEAFF.

This clonotype was seen only a few times. The V call is TRBV10-2, the J call TRBJ2-5; 8 positions match TRBD2. V lost 8 bases to trimming and J lost 6 bases; unmatched junction nucleotides: 17. Germline V gene sequence: CDR1 WSHSY, CDR2 SAAADI. This CDR3 region has 16 residues. The CDR3: CASWPMTTSGEKTQYF. CDR3 in DNA: TGCGCCAGCTGGCCGATGACTACTAGCGGTGAAAAGACCCAGTACTTC.

The rearrangement links TRBV7-8 to TRBJ1-2; 7 bases are shared with TRBD1. Germline values: CDR1 SGHVS, CDR2 FQNEAQ. CDR3 size: 17 residues. After removal of 1 base from V and 3 bases from J, the junction contained 11 bases not matched to a gene. CDR3: CASSLDEGAGVDYGYTF. DNA of the CDR3: TGTGCCAGCAGCTTAGACGAGGGGGCAGGGGTGGACTATGGCTACACCTTC.

In this sample, this clonotype turned up once. The CDR3 loop is CASSETTNANEQFF. DNA for the CDR3: TGTGCCAGCAGTGAGACGACAAACGCCAATGAGCAGTTCTTC. This chain links TRBV6-1 with TRBJ2-1, with D unclear. The V and J ends lost 3 bases and 6 bases respectively, with 12 bases between them. CDR1 MNHNS and CDR2 SASEGT come from the germline V gene. This CDR3 spans 14 amino acids.

The chain combines TRBV10-2 with TRBJ1-1; possibly TRBD1 for D (5 bases). Germline loops: CDR1 WSHSY, CDR2 SAAADI. V lost 2 bases and J 5 bases, leaving 12 bases between the germline ends. This CDR3 contains 14 residues. CDR3: CASSEATQGTEAFF. The DNA of the CDR3 is TGCGCCAGCAGTGAGGCTACTCAGGGAACTGAAGCTTTCTTT.

This clonotype was counted only a few times. This chain uses TRBV7-6 with TRBJ2-2; 7 bases agree with TRBD1. J was trimmed by 7 bases and V by 5 bases; bases with no gene match: 13. The CDR3 length is 16 residues. Germline CDR1 reads SGHVS; CDR2 reads FNYEAQ. The CDR3 spells CASSLETGLRIGELFF. CDR3 nucleotides: TGTGCCAGCAGCCTAGAGACAGGGCTGAGGATCGGGGAGCTGTTTTTT.

The genes are TRBV4-2 and TRBJ2-2; 7 bases agree with TRBD2. The CDR3 totals 14 residues. V trimming: 5 bases; J trimming: 1 base; junction bases outside the gene matches: 1. Germline assignment: CDR1 LGHNA and CDR2 YNFKEQ. The CDR3 loop reads CASSREGNTGELFF. The DNA of the CDR3 is TGTGCCAGCAGCAGGGAGGGGAACACCGGGGAGCTGTTTTTT.

The chain is built from TRBV7-8 and TRBJ1-2; D possibly corresponds to TRBD1 (5 bases). The V end lost 4 bases, the J end lost 6 bases, and 18 bases lay between the germline ends. CDR3 length equals 15 residues. Germline V gene data show CDR1 as SGHVS and CDR2 as FQNEAQ. CDR3 DNA sequence: TGTGCCAGCAGCTCCGCCGAGGAGGGAGGGGATGGCTACACCTTC. This translates into CASSSAEEGGDGYTF.

This chain links TRBV7-9 with TRBJ1-1; D possibly corresponds to TRBD1 (5 bases). V dropped 2 bases and J dropped 4 bases, with 17 bases sitting between them. This CDR3 is built from 16 residues. Germline values: CDR1 SEHNR, CDR2 FQNEAQ (reference sequence). CDR3: CASSLSRGSRSTEAFF. The CDR3 nucleotides are TGTGCCAGCAGCTTATCGAGGGGAAGTAGGAGCACTGAAGCTTTCTTT.

The chain carries TRBV27 and TRBJ2-1, with D maybe TRBD1 (6 bases). The germline V gene encodes CDR1 MNHEY and CDR2 SMNVEV (reference sequence). V was cut by 0 bases and J by 3 bases, with 12 bases left in between. The CDR3 extends over 16 amino acids. The CDR3 sequence is CASSLSRDTHYNEQFF. The CDR3 DNA reads TGTGCCAGCAGTTTATCTCGGGACACCCACTACAATGAGCAGTTCTTC.

J is TRBJ2-2 and V is TRBV7-6; 15 nucleotides agree with TRBD2. J lost 7 bases, V lost 4 bases, and 7 bases had no gene match. The CDR3 covers 17 residues. The germline gives CDR1 SGHVS, CDR2 FNYEAQ. The CDR3 here is CASSYGLAGGPRGELFF. Here the CDR3 DNA reads TGTGCCAGCAGCTACGGACTAGCGGGAGGGCCCCGCGGGGAGCTGTTTTTT.

This chain links TRBV6-6 with TRBJ1-1; no clear D. V was cut by 5 bases and J by 1 base, with 11 bases left in between. This CDR3 contains 14 residues. The germline gives CDR1 MNHNY, CDR2 SVGAGI (reference sequence). CDR3 sequence: CASSPGPSNTEAFF. The DNA for the CDR3 is TGTGCCAGCAGTCCCGGACCGTCGAACACTGAAGCTTTCTTT.

The genes are TRBV9 and TRBJ2-6, with 7 bases that match TRBD1. Germline V gene sequence: CDR1 SGDLS, CDR2 YYNGEE. V was clipped by 4 bases and J by 2 bases; unmatched bases: 6. CDR3 length: 16 residues. The CDR3 nucleotides read TGTGCCAGCAGCCCGGGACAGAAGCCTGGGGCCAACGTCCTGACTTTC. Translation gives CASSPGQKPGANVLTF.